This T cell receptor (beta chain) was obtained from a study of cytomegalovirus exposure and HLA in healthy donors. Study information: Early released data had around 88 million unique TCRs, all coming from HLA-typed donors.

Study conclusions and caveats: Fewer N-insertions than the approximately 700-donor mean were reportedly shown by an Asian-associated ancestry cluster in a later analysis. As a later analysis showed, a missense DCLRE1C variant was linked to trimming of TCR beta V- and J-genes.

There were likely unrecorded immune exposures, though donors were nominally healthy when sampled. Germline-derived CDR1 and CDR2 are SGDLS and YYNGEE. There are 14 residues in the CDR3. V lost 4 bases to trimming and J lost 6 bases, with 11 bases between them. PCR involved 60 Vbeta and 13 Jbeta primers. Assay: immunoSEQ multiplex PCR; the TCRdb copy retains only in-frame clones and omits some. This table holds around 150,000 clones, under 90% found once. Notes on this clone: The antigen is unknown.

The material sequenced was PBMCs. This clonotype originated in a man between 25 and 39 years old in good health and CMV-seronegative. The chain is built from TRBV9 and TRBJ1-6; D is perhaps TRBD1 (5 bases). The CDR3 DNA reads TGTGCCAGCAGCCCTACAGGTAGTAATTCACCCCTCCACTTT. Translating it yields CASSPTGSNSPLHF.